A single sample gave rise to the 8 T cell receptor beta chains below, sequenced in a study of cytomegalovirus exposure and HLA in healthy donors (dated by TCRdb to about 2017). Libraries were made using the immunoSEQ multiplex PCR assay. For the multiplex PCR, a mixture combining 60 forward primers for TCR Vbeta segments and 13 reverse primers for TCR Jbeta segments was used. TCRdb took over this immuneACCESS table, retaining in-frame rearrangements with V and J assigned. Such tables are incomplete; in checked studies, under half of the missing clones stem from an unresolved V gene, and the remainder is unexplained. This sample lists 150,000 to 200,000 clones; roughly four fifths were detected once. The ten largest account for about 4.5% of the sample. Sequencing was done on a sample of PBMCs. Receptor source: a man aged 35 to 55 in good health and CMV-seronegative.

V and J are TRBV7-3 and TRBJ2-5; possible D gene TRBD1, 6 bases. The ends were cut back, 3 bases at V and 5 bases at J, with 16 bases in the middle. CDR1 and CDR2 (germline): SGHTA, FQGTGA. This CDR3 has 15 amino acids. The CDR3 bases are TGTGCCAGCAGCTTGGGGCTACAGGGAATCGAGACCCAGTACTTC. Translation: CASSLGLQGIETQYF.

The chain carries TRBV6-6 and TRBJ2-7; 8 bases are shared with TRBD2. CDR3 length equals 14 residues. CDR1 and CDR2 from the germline V gene are MNHNY and SVGAGI (reference sequence). V trimming: 2 bases; J trimming: 0 bases; junction bases outside the gene matches: 0. The CDR3 DNA follows: TGTGCCAGCAGTTACCGGGGGGGCTCCTACGAGCAGTACTTC. Its translation: CASSYRGGSYEQYF.

V is TRBV7-3 and J is TRBJ2-7, with D possibly TRBD1 on 6 matching bases. Looked up from germline, CDR1 is SGHTA and CDR2 is FQGTGA. The CDR3 length is 12 residues. Trimming removed 5 bases at V and 6 bases at J, with 11 bases between. The CDR3 region is CASSQTGGEQYF. In nucleotides, the CDR3 is TGTGCCAGCAGCCAGACAGGAGGCGAGCAGTACTTC.

This chain joins TRBV30 and TRBJ1-6; a weak D match, TRBD1 (5 bases). V was cut by 0 bases and J by 10 bases, with 16 bases left in between. This CDR3 spans 15 amino acids. Germline CDR1 reads GTSNPN; CDR2 reads SVGIG (reference sequence). The CDR3 is CAWSVPGTKASPLHF. The DNA for the CDR3 is TGTGCCTGGAGTGTACCTGGGACTAAAGCCTCACCCCTCCACTTT.

This clone was observed a few times. The chain couples TRBV29-1 to TRBJ2-7, with D possibly TRBD1 on 6 matching bases. Germline V gene data show CDR1 as SQVTM and CDR2 as ANQGSEA. This CDR3 is 12 amino acids long. The V end was cut by 3 bases, the J end by 6 bases, with 12 bases between. For the CDR3, the DNA is TGCAGCGTTGAGCAGGGGATCCGCGAGCAGTACTTC. This gives the protein CSVEQGIREQYF.

The chain combines TRBV15 with TRBJ1-5, with D perhaps matching TRBD1 (6 bases). The CDR3 extends over 15 amino acids. Germline loops: CDR1 LNHNV, CDR2 YYDKDF (reference sequence). The ends were cut back, 5 bases at V and 5 bases at J, with 16 bases in the middle. CDR3 amino acids: CATSSTGIGYQPQHF. The CDR3 coding sequence is TGTGCCACCAGCTCAACAGGGATCGGTTATCAGCCCCAGCATTTT.

The CDR3 reads CASKRTGQWLRGYNEQFF. The CDR3, as DNA: TGTGCCAGCAAGAGGACAGGGCAATGGTTAAGGGGCTACAATGAGCAGTTCTTC. V gene TRBV7-9 combines with J gene TRBJ2-1, with 8 positions matching TRBD1. CDR3 length equals 18 residues. The J segment lost 3 bases and the V segment lost 7 bases, leaving 17 bases of the junction unmatched. Germline V gene sequence: CDR1 SEHNR, CDR2 FQNEAQ (reference sequence). Full variable domain (missing parts from reference TRBV7-9 and TRBJ2-1): DTGVSQNPRHKITKRGQNVTFRCDPISEHNRLYWYRQTLGQGPEFLTYFQNEAQLEKSRLLSDRFSAERPKGSFSTLEIQRTEQGDSAMYLCASKRTGQWLRGYNEQFFGPGTRLTVL.

V and J are TRBV5-6 and TRBJ1-4, with 8 bases fitting TRBD1. This CDR3 has 15 residues. J was trimmed by 5 bases and V by 4 bases; bases with no gene match: 7. Germline V gene sequence: CDR1 SGHDT, CDR2 YYEEEE. CDR3 in DNA: TGTGCCAGCAGCAGCACAGGGGGACAAAATGAAAAACTGTTTTTT. Its protein is CASSSTGGQNEKLFF.